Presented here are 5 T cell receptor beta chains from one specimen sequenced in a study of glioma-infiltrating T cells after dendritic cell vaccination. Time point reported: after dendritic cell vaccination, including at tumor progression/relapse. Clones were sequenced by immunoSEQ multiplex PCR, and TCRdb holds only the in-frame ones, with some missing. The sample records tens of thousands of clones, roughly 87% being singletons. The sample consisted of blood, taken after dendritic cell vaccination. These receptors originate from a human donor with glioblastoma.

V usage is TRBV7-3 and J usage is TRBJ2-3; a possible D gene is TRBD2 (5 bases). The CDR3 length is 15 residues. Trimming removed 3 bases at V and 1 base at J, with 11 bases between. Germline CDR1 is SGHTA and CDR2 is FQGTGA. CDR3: CASSFGIAGTDTQYF. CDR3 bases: TGTGCCAGCAGCTTCGGGATTGCGGGCACAGATACGCAGTATTTT.

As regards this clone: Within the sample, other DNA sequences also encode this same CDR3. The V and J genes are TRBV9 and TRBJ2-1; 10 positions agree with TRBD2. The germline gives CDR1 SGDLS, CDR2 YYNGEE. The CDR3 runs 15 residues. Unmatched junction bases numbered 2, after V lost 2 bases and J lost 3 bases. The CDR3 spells CASSVTSGVYNEQFF. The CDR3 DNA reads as TGTGCCAGCAGCGTTACTAGCGGGGTCTACAATGAGCAGTTCTTC.

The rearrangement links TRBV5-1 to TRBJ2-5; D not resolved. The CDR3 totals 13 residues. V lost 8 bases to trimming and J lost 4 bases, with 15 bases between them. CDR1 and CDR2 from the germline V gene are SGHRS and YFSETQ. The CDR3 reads CASTLLGGETQYF. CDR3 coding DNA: TGCGCCAGTACATTGCTCGGCGGAGAGACCCAGTACTTC.

The CDR3, as DNA: TGTGCCAGCTCACCCCGCGACGGGGACTACGAGCAGTACTTC. Protein sequence: CASSPRDGDYEQYF. The chain employs TRBV18 and TRBJ2-7, with a possible D match to TRBD2 (5 bases). Germline assignment: CDR1 KGHSH and CDR2 LQKENI. The V gene lost 3 bases and the J gene lost 3 bases, with 12 bases spanning the gap. There are 14 residues in the CDR3.

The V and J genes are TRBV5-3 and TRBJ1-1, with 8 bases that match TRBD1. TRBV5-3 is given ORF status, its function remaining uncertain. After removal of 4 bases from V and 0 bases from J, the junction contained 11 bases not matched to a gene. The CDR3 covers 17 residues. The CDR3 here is CARSPQGGQSMNTEAFF. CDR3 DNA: TGTGCCAGAAGCCCACAGGGGGGGCAGTCCATGAACACTGAAGCTTTCTTT.